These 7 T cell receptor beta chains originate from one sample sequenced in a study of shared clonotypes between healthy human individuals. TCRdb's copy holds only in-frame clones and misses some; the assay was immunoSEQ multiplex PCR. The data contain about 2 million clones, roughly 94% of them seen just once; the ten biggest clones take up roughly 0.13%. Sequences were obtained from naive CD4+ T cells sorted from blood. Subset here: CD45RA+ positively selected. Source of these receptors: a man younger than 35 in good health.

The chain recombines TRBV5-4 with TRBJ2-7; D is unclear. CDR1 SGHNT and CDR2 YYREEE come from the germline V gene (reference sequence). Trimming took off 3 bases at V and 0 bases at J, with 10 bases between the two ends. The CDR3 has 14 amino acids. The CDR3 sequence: CASSSPSDSYEQYF. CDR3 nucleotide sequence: TGTGCCAGCAGCTCGCCATCAGACTCCTACGAGCAGTACTTC.

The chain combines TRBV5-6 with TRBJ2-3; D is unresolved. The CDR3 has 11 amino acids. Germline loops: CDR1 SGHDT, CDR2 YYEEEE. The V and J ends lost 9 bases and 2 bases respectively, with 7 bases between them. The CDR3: CANLYTDTQYF. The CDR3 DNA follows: TGTGCCAACCTATACACAGATACGCAGTATTTT.

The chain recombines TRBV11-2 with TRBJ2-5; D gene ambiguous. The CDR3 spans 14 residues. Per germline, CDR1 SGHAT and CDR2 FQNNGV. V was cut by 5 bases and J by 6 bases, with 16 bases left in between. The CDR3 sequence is CASSKLDGEQTQYF. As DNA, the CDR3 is TGTGCCAGCAGCAAATTAGATGGAGAACAGACCCAGTACTTC.

The CDR3 DNA follows: TGTGCCAGTAGATCCCCAGGGACTAGCACCCCCAATGAGCAGTTCTTC. Translation gives CASRSPGTSTPNEQFF. The chain employs TRBV19 and TRBJ2-1; 9 bases are a match to TRBD2. The CDR3 is 16 amino acids. Germline assignment: CDR1 LNHDA and CDR2 SQIVND (reference sequence). V lost 6 bases to trimming and J lost 6 bases; unmatched junction nucleotides: 12.

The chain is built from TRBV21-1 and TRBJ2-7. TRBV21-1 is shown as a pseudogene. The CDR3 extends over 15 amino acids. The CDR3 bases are TGTGCCAGCAGTGACGCGAAGTTGCTGTGCTACGAGCAGTACTTC. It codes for CASSDAKLLCYEQYF.

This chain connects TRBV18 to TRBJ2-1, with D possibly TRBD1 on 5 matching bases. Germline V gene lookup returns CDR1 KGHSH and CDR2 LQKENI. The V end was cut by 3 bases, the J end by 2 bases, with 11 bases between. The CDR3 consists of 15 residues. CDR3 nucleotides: TGTGCCAGCTCACCGCAGGGCGGCCCCTACAATGAGCAGTTCTTC. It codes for CASSPQGGPYNEQFF. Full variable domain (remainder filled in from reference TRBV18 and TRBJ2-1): NAGVMQNPRHLVRRRGQEARLRCSPMKGHSHVYWYRQLPEEGLKFMVYLQKENIIDESGMPKERFSAEFPKEGPSILRIQQVVRGDSAAYFCASSPQGGPYNEQFFGPGTRLTVL.

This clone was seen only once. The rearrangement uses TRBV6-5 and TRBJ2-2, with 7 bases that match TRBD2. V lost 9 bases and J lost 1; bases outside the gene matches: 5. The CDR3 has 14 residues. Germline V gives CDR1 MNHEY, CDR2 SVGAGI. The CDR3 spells CASASSGNTGELFF. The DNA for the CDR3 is TGTGCCAGTGCCTCTAGCGGGAACACCGGGGAGCTGTTTTTT.